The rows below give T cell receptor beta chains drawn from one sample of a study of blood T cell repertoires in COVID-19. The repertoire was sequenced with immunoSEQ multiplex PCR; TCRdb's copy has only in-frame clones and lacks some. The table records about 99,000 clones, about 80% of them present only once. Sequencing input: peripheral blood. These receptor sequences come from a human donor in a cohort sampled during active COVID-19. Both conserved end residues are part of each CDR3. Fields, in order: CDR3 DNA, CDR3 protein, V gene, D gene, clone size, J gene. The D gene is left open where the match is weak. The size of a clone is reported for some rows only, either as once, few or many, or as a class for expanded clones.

TGTGCCAGCTCACTGGAAGGGGAGGGAGGTACGCAGTATTTT,CASSLEGEGGTQYF,TRBV18,TRBD2,.,TRBJ2-3
TGTGCCAGCGAAAAGACAGGGGCCTACAATGAGCAGTTCTTC,CASEKTGAYNEQFF,TRBV6-5,TRBD1,.,TRBJ2-1
TGTGCCAGTAGTACACGAGGGGGGGCAGAGAATTCACCCCTCCACTTT,CASSTRGGAENSPLHF,TRBV19,.,.,TRBJ1-6
TGCGCCAGCAGCTTGGAGGGCGGGCGGGAGACCCAGTACTTC,CASSLEGGRETQYF,TRBV5-1,.,once,TRBJ2-5
TGTGCCAGCAGCTTGGTAGGGGTGAGGAACACTGAAGCTTTCTTT,CASSLVGVRNTEAFF,TRBV5-4,.,.,TRBJ1-1
TGTGCCAGCACCTCAACCACAGGGGCCCTAGGTGGGGCTTTCTTT,CASTSTTGALGGAFF,TRBV2,TRBD1,.,TRBJ1-1
TGTGCCAGCAGCCAAGCCCTGACAGGGCGAAATTCACCCCTCCACTTT,CASSQALTGRNSPLHF,TRBV4-2,TRBD1,many,TRBJ1-6
TGTGCCAGCAGCTGGGCCGGGACAGGGGGCCACGGGGAGCTGTTTTTT,CASSWAGTGGHGELFF,TRBV5-4,TRBD1,.,TRBJ2-2
TGTGCCAGCAGCCTTAGCGGAGATACGCAGTATTTT,CASSLSGDTQYF,TRBV6-2/TRBV6-3,.,.,TRBJ2-3
TGCAGTGCTAGTCTAGCGGGCCGTTTAAGTGAGCAGTTCTTC,CSASLAGRLSEQFF,TRBV20-1,TRBD2,once,TRBJ2-1
TGTGCCAGCAGCCCAGGGGGCCCGGGGACTGAAGCTTTCTTT,CASSPGGPGTEAFF,TRBV7-2,TRBD1,.,TRBJ1-1
TGTGCCAGCAGCTTAACCGGTCACGAGCAGTACTTC,CASSLTGHEQYF,TRBV13,.,.,TRBJ2-7
TGCGCCAGCAGCGCCGGGACAGCCGCTGGCTATGGCTACACCTTC,CASSAGTAAGYGYTF,TRBV5-1,TRBD1,.,TRBJ1-2
TGTGCCACCCTATTGGGGGAGGGCTTCACTGAAGCTTTCTTT,CATLLGEGFTEAFF,TRBV19,.,.,TRBJ1-1
TGTGCCAGCAGCGAACGGACAGGGGGCTATCGACCCCTCCACTTT,CASSERTGGYRPLHF,TRBV5-4,TRBD1,.,TRBJ1-6
TGTGCCAGCAGCCCGCGACAGCACGGAAACTATGGCTACACCTTC,CASSPRQHGNYGYTF,TRBV3-1/TRBV3-2,.,.,TRBJ1-2
TGCAGTGCTAGTCGGCAGGGACAAGGCTACACCTTC,CSASRQGQGYTF,TRBV20-1,.,.,TRBJ1-2
TGTGCCAGCAGGCGCGGGACGGGGGGTGGCTACACCTTC,CASRRGTGGGYTF,TRBV2,.,.,TRBJ1-2
TGCGCCAGCAGCTTGGCGTCAGGGTCCAATGAGCAGTTCTTC,CASSLASGSNEQFF,TRBV5-1,.,.,TRBJ2-1
TGCGCCAGTACACTGGTAGGGACAGGGGGCGGCCTCAATCAGCCCCAGCATTTT,CASTLVGTGGGLNQPQHF,TRBV5-1,TRBD1,.,TRBJ1-5
TGTGCCAGCAGTTACTCCGGGGAGCCTGTTGCTGGTGGCCACTGG,CASSYSGEPVAGGHW,TRBV6-7,.,.,TRBJ1-2
TGTGCCAGCAGCTTTGGCCCCAGAAGGGGGGGATCCTATAATTCACCCCTCCACTTT,CASSFGPRRGGSYNSPLHF,TRBV5-6,.,.,TRBJ1-6
TGTGCCAGCACCCGAGACAGACTGCTCGGTCGGGGCTACACCTTC,CASTRDRLLGRGYTF,TRBV11-2,.,once,TRBJ1-2
TGTGCCAGCAGCAAAACAAGGCCAGGGGGCACCGGGGAGCTGTTTTTT,CASSKTRPGGTGELFF,TRBV21-1,.,.,TRBJ2-2